Listed here are 7 T cell receptor beta chains from one sample, sequenced in a study of T-cell memory formation after mild COVID-19. TCRdb reprocessed the 5' RACE reads with MiXCR, giving one entry per CDR3 protein. The data show hundreds of thousands of distinct CDR3 sequences, with roughly 25% seen just once and roughly an eighth held by the top ten. Sequencing was performed on PBMCs or a T cell subset sorted from them (not recorded which). The receptor source for this set is an adult woman who had mild COVID-19 (a few samples of this study predate the infection). Cell type and time point are not known.

The V and J genes are TRBV7-9 and TRBJ1-2; D possibly corresponds to TRBD1 (5 bases). Trimming cost V 7 bases and J 3 bases, with 15 bases left between them. CDR3 size: 14 residues. Germline assignment: CDR1 SEHNR and CDR2 FQNEAQ (reference sequence). The CDR3: CASTYWGGDYGYTF. The CDR3 region has the DNA TGTGCCAGCACCTACTGGGGCGGCGACTATGGCTACACCTTC.

In its sample, this clonotype was seen a few times. This chain connects TRBV4-2 to TRBJ2-7; possible D gene TRBD2, 6 bases. Germline assignment: CDR1 LGHNA and CDR2 YNFKEQ. The CDR3 contains 14 residues. Trimming took off 5 bases at V and 0 bases at J, with 11 bases between the two ends. CDR3 bases: TGTGCCAGCAGCTATAGCGGATTCTCCTACGAGCAGTACTTC. Its translation: CASSYSGFSYEQYF.

This chain uses TRBV3-1 with TRBJ2-1, with a weak D call TRBD1 (5 bases). Trimming removed 1 base from V and 7 bases from J, with 11 bases in between. Germline assignment: CDR1 LGHDT and CDR2 YNNKEL (reference sequence). The CDR3 is made up of 14 amino acids. CDR3 in amino acids: CASSQGFKGNEQFF. DNA for the CDR3: TGTGCCAGCAGCCAAGGATTCAAGGGGAATGAGCAGTTCTTC.

This clonotype was counted between two and nine times. The gene calls are TRBV5-1 and TRBJ2-4; D not certain. This CDR3 has 16 residues. CDR1 and CDR2 from the germline V gene are SGHRS and YFSETQ. V was trimmed by 4 bases and J by 1 base, leaving 15 bases between them. The CDR3 bases are TGCGCCAGCAGCCTGGACGGCGCGGCGGCCAAAAACATTCAGTACTTC. It specifies CASSLDGAAAKNIQYF.

This chain links TRBV14 with TRBJ1-6; D is uncertain. Trimming took 0 bases from V and 9 from J, leaving 12 bases between them. Germline V gene data show CDR1 as SGHDN and CDR2 as FVKESK. The CDR3 is 15 residues long. The CDR3 protein is CASSQDGRIGSPLHF. The CDR3 DNA reads as TGTGCCAGCAGCCAAGACGGACGAATCGGTTCACCCCTCCACTTT.

This clonotype was counted only a few times. The chain recombines TRBV30 with TRBJ1-1; possible D gene TRBD1, 6 bases. The germline V gene encodes CDR1 GTSNPN and CDR2 SVGIG (reference sequence). The CDR3 spans 14 residues. Trimming left V 0 bases short and J 3 bases short, with 11 bases between. The CDR3 DNA reads as TGTGCCTGGAGTGTACAGGGTGTTTACACTGAAGCTTTCTTT. It translates to CAWSVQGVYTEAFF. Filled out from reference TRBV30 and TRBJ1-1, the complete variable domain reads SQTIHQWPATLVQPVGSPLSLECTVEGTSNPNLYWYRQAAGRGLQLLFYSVGIGQISSEVPQNLSASRPQDRQFILSSKKLLLSDSGFYLCAWSVQGVYTEAFFGQGTRLTVV.

This chain uses TRBV20-1 with TRBJ2-7, with 9 bases identical to TRBD1. The CDR3 sequence is 14 residues long. The V and J ends lost 4 bases and 3 bases, in that order; junction bases with no gene match: 7. Germline V gene lookup returns CDR1 DFQATT and CDR2 SNEGSKA (reference sequence). This CDR3 reads CSATDRGFFYEQYF. Here the CDR3 DNA reads TGCAGTGCTACCGACAGGGGGTTCTTCTACGAGCAGTACTTC.